The 31 T cell receptor beta chains given below trace back to one sample, sequenced in a study of cytomegalovirus exposure and HLA in healthy donors. A multiplex PCR was run with 60 Vbeta primers and 13 Jbeta primers. Sequencing was performed with immunoSEQ multiplex PCR; in TCRdb, only in-frame clones are kept and a portion is missing. The sample includes around 90,000 clones, just over 75% of them seen just once. Input material: PBMCs. The receptors derive from a man aged 25-45 years in good health and CMV-seronegative.

This clone appeared a few times. The chain uses TRBV4-3 and TRBJ1-2, with D tentatively TRBD1 (6 bases). Trimming took off 0 bases at V and 9 bases at J, with 11 bases between the two ends. There are 13 residues in the CDR3. Germline V gene data show CDR1 as LGHNA and CDR2 as YSLEER. CDR3: CASSQDVRDSYTF. The CDR3 nucleotides read TGCGCCAGCAGCCAAGATGTCCGGGACAGCTACACCTTC.

The chain combines TRBV12-5 with TRBJ2-7, with TRBD1 matching over 7 bases. With 0 bases clipped from V and 5 bases from J, the junction kept 10 bases outside the gene matches. Germline V lookup: CDR1 LGHNT, CDR2 FRNRAP. The CDR3 runs to 16 residues. DNA for the CDR3: TGTGCTAGTGGTTTGGTCAGGGGGTACAGGGTCCACGAGCAGTACGTC. It specifies CASGLVRGYRVHEQYV.

This rearrangement joins TRBV9 to TRBJ1-4; 7 bases fit TRBD1. CDR3 length: 18 amino acids. Germline loops: CDR1 SGDLS, CDR2 YYNGEE. V gave up 6 bases and J gave up 4 bases; unmatched junction bases: 18. In DNA form, the CDR3 reads TGTGCCAGCACCTCTCGGAGGGGGCGACCCCACCTTAATGAAAAACTGTTTTTT. It yields the protein CASTSRRGRPHLNEKLFF.

The genes are TRBV5-1 and TRBJ2-1, with D uncertain. The CDR3 has 17 residues. Germline lookup yields CDR1 SGHRS and CDR2 YFSETQ. Trimming shortened V by 5 bases and J by 2 bases, and 20 bases separated the two germline ends. CDR3 amino acids: CASSLELRGKTYNEQFF. The CDR3 DNA reads as TGCGCCAGCAGTCTAGAATTACGAGGAAAAACCTACAATGAGCAGTTCTTC.

In its sample, this clone was seen a few times. The chain couples TRBV29-1 to TRBJ1-4; D is possibly TRBD1 (5 bases). CDR3 length equals 13 residues. Per the germline V gene, CDR1 is SQVTM and CDR2 is ANQGSEA. V shed 3 bases and J shed 8 bases, with 13 bases lying between them. CDR3 nucleotides: TGCAGCGTTGACGGGGGGGGTGGCGAAAAACTGTTTTTT. Translated: CSVDGGGGEKLFF.

The chain employs TRBV7-9 and TRBJ1-1; 7 bases align to TRBD1. CDR1 is SEHNR, CDR2 FQNEAQ, per germline (reference sequence). After removal of 5 bases from V and 4 bases from J, the junction contained 13 bases not matched to a gene. The CDR3 covers 16 residues. The CDR3 DNA follows: TGTGCCAGCAGCCTCGGAACAGGGGTAAGGTTCACTGAAGCTTTCTTT. This gives the protein CASSLGTGVRFTEAFF.

The genes are TRBV14 and TRBJ2-5; unclear D gene. The CDR3 spans 17 residues. V was clipped by 0 bases and J by 1 base, with 15 bases between them. The germline gives CDR1 SGHDN, CDR2 FVKESK. This chain's CDR3 is CASSQERPRQGQETQYF. As DNA, the CDR3 is TGTGCCAGCAGCCAAGAAAGACCGAGACAAGGCCAAGAGACCCAGTACTTC.

This chain connects TRBV6-5 to TRBJ1-5, with D possibly being TRBD1 (6 bases). V lost 4 bases to trimming and J lost 6 bases, with 13 bases between them. The length of the CDR3 is 14 residues. Germline CDR1 and CDR2: MNHEY and SVGAGI. In DNA, the CDR3 is TGTGCCAGCAGTTGGGCACAGGGACGTCAGCCCCAGCATTTT. Translated: CASSWAQGRQPQHF.

The V and J genes are TRBV11-2 and TRBJ1-1; D is possibly TRBD1 (6 bases). V was trimmed by 6 bases and J by 6 bases, leaving 14 bases between them. The CDR3 consists of 13 residues. Germline V CDR1 and CDR2: SGHAT, FQNNGV. CDR3 sequence: CASRQGRGPEAFF. In DNA form, the CDR3 reads TGTGCCAGCAGACAGGGTCGGGGCCCTGAAGCTTTCTTT.

The genes are TRBV4-3 and TRBJ2-3; 8 bases match TRBD2. From germline, CDR1 is LGHNA and CDR2 YSLEER. This CDR3 region has 15 residues. V trimming: 2 bases; J trimming: 4 bases; junction bases outside the gene matches: 5. The CDR3 sequence: CASSQKAGEADTQYF. In nucleotides, the CDR3 is TGCGCCAGCAGCCAAAAAGCGGGGGAGGCAGATACGCAGTATTTT.

V usage is TRBV11-2 and J usage is TRBJ2-1, with D hard to call. Trimming pared 6 bases from V and 4 bases from J, leaving 7 bases between. Germline CDR1 is SGHAT and CDR2 is FQNNGV. The CDR3 is made up of 12 amino acids. In nucleotides, the CDR3 is TGTGCCAGCAGGTTTGAGTACAATGAGCAGTTCTTC. This gives the protein CASRFEYNEQFF.

V usage is TRBV19 and J usage is TRBJ1-3; D gene ambiguous. Germline-derived CDR1 and CDR2 are LNHDA and SQIVND (reference sequence). The V gene lost 1 base and the J gene lost 8 bases, with 12 bases spanning the gap. This CDR3 contains 14 residues. The CDR3 reads CASSIVPPLDTIYF. CDR3 bases: TGTGCCAGTAGTATAGTGCCTCCACTGGACACCATATATTTT.

The V gene is TRBV29-1, the J gene TRBJ2-5, with 7 bases matching TRBD1. The V gene's germline CDR1 is SQVTM and CDR2 ANQGSEA. This CDR3 spans 11 amino acids. CDR3 residues: CSVDRQETQYF. The CDR3 coding sequence is TGCAGTGTGGACAGGCAAGAGACCCAGTACTTC. The entire variable domain, with the rest obtained from reference TRBV29-1 and TRBJ2-5, is as follows: SAVISQKPSRDICQRGTSLTIQCQVDSQVTMMFWYRQQPGQSLTLIATANQGSEATYESGFVIDKFPISRPNLTFSTLTVSNMSPEDSSIYLCSVDRQETQYFGPGTRLLVL.

The chain's CDR3 is CASSSEGGAGNTIYF. The CDR3 bases are TGTGCCAGCAGCTCCGAAGGGGGTGCTGGAAACACCATATATTTT. The chain combines TRBV13 with TRBJ1-3, with D maybe TRBD1 (6 bases). CDR3 size: 15 residues. Trimming took off 4 bases at V and 2 bases at J, with 12 bases between the two ends. Germline CDR1 reads PRHDT; CDR2 reads FYEKMQ (reference sequence).

The chain recombines TRBV15 with TRBJ2-3; 8 bases are a match to TRBD1. V lost 3 bases to trimming and J lost 6 bases; unmatched junction nucleotides: 11. This CDR3 is built from 16 residues. CDR1 and CDR2 (germline): LNHNV, YYDKDF (reference sequence). CDR3 protein: CATSRTTGGGGDTQYF. In DNA, the CDR3 is TGTGCCACCAGCAGGACTACAGGGGGAGGAGGGGATACGCAGTATTTT.

The chain uses TRBV12-5 and TRBJ1-2; D unresolved. The germline V gene encodes CDR1 LGHNT and CDR2 FRNRAP. Between the trimmed V and J ends, which lost 6 bases and 5 bases, there was a span of 16 bases. The CDR3 sequence is 14 residues long. CDR3 coding DNA: TGTGCTAGTGGGTTTGAGGGAGTAGGTTATGGCTACACCTTC. Translating it yields CASGFEGVGYGYTF.

This clone has just one count. V and J are TRBV10-2 and TRBJ2-1; 8 bases line up with TRBD1. Per the germline V gene, CDR1 is WSHSY and CDR2 is SAAADI. V lost 6 bases to trimming and J lost 5 bases; unmatched junction nucleotides: 3. The CDR3 sequence is 13 residues long. CDR3 nucleotides: TGCGCCAGCAGGACAGGGGTCCACAATGAGCAGTTCTTC. The encoded protein is CASRTGVHNEQFF.

V gene TRBV19 combines with J gene TRBJ1-5; possible D gene TRBD1, 5 bases. Trimming removed 7 bases at V and 7 bases at J, with 14 bases between. Looked up from germline, CDR1 is LNHDA and CDR2 is SQIVND (reference sequence). The CDR3 has 13 amino acids. CDR3 DNA: TGTGCCAGTATGGGGGAGGTTGAGCAGCCCCAGCATTTT. Its protein product is CASMGEVEQPQHF.

The chain uses TRBV5-6 and TRBJ1-6; D perhaps matches TRBD1 (5 bases). Trimming pared 4 bases from V and 6 bases from J, leaving 14 bases between. The CDR3 is 15 amino acids. CDR1 and CDR2 (germline): SGHDT, YYEEEE. The CDR3 region has the DNA TGTGCCAGCAGCCCTTTGGGGGGGTCTAATTCACCCCTCCACTTT. It yields the protein CASSPLGGSNSPLHF. Looking up the rest from reference TRBV5-6 and TRBJ1-6 gives the full variable domain: DAGVTQSPTHLIKTRGQQVTLRCSPKSGHDTVSWYQQALGQGPQFIFQYYEEEERQRGNFPDRFSGHQFPNYSSELNVNALLLGDSALYLCASSPLGGSNSPLHFGNGTRLTVT.

The rearrangement links TRBV9 to TRBJ1-3, with TRBD1 matching over 7 bases. Losses at the gene ends were 1 base for V and 2 bases for J; bases not matched to a gene: 0. This CDR3 region has 14 residues. Germline CDR1 is SGDLS and CDR2 is YYNGEE. The CDR3 spells CASSVTGAGNTIYF. CDR3 nucleotide sequence: TGTGCCAGCAGCGTAACAGGGGCTGGAAACACCATATATTTT.

This clone was seen only a few times. This chain links TRBV19 with TRBJ1-1; D is undetermined. Germline V lookup: CDR1 LNHDA, CDR2 SQIVND (reference sequence). CDR3 length: 15 residues. Trimming took off 2 bases at V and 0 bases at J, with 10 bases between the two ends. For the CDR3, the DNA is TGTGCCAGTAGTATACGAGGGCTCCTGAACACTGAAGCTTTCTTT. It specifies CASSIRGLLNTEAFF.

J is TRBJ1-3 and V is TRBV4-2, with 7 bases matching TRBD1. V lost 5 bases to trimming and J lost 0 bases; unmatched junction nucleotides: 10. CDR1 is LGHNA, CDR2 YNFKEQ, per germline. The CDR3 contains 17 residues. The DNA for the CDR3 is TGTGCCAGCAGCAAGAACACAGGGGCGAGCTCTGGAAACACCATATATTTT. This translates into CASSKNTGASSGNTIYF.

This clone occurred a few times. The J gene is TRBJ2-2, the V gene TRBV2; no firm D call. The CDR3 sequence is 14 residues long. The V gene's germline CDR1 is SNHLY and CDR2 FYNNEI. V dropped 2 bases and J dropped 5 bases, with 9 bases sitting between them. CDR3 DNA: TGTGCCAGCAGTGAAAGCAAGCTAACCGGGGAGCTGTTTTTT. Translated, it gives CASSESKLTGELFF. The full variable domain, rest sourced from reference TRBV2 and TRBJ2-2, is EPEVTQTPSHQVTQMGQEVILRCVPISNHLYFYWYRQILGQKVEFLVSFYNNEISEKSEIFDDQFSVERPDGSNFTLKIRSTKLEDSAMYFCASSESKLTGELFFGEGSRLTVL.

This clone appeared a few times. The chain employs TRBV6-5 and TRBJ1-1; 7 nucleotides match TRBD1. The CDR3 covers 13 residues. The V gene's germline CDR1 is MNHEY and CDR2 SVGAGI. V shed 6 bases, J shed 4 bases, and the junction held 5 bases outside the gene matches. The chain's CDR3 is CASRGTGATEAFF. Written as DNA, the CDR3 is TGTGCCAGCAGAGGAACAGGGGCCACTGAAGCTTTCTTT.

In its sample, this clone was seen a few times. V usage is TRBV27 and J usage is TRBJ2-7, with TRBD1 identical over 7 bases. This CDR3 is built from 13 residues. With V trimmed by 5 bases and J by 5 bases, 6 bases remained unmatched. From germline, CDR1 is MNHEY and CDR2 SMNVEV (reference sequence). The chain's CDR3 is CASSAGGYNEQYF. The CDR3 DNA reads TGTGCCAGCAGTGCAGGGGGTTACAACGAGCAGTACTTC.

The rearrangement links TRBV19 to TRBJ1-5, with a possible D match to TRBD1 (5 bases). This CDR3 is 14 amino acids long. Germline V gene data show CDR1 as LNHDA and CDR2 as SQIVND (reference sequence). V was pared by 6 bases and J by 2 bases, with 11 bases between. CDR3 sequence reads: CASRDGGGNQPQHF. The CDR3 DNA sequence: TGTGCCAGTAGAGACGGGGGAGGCAATCAGCCCCAGCATTTT. Combining the CDR3 with reference TRBV19 and TRBJ1-5 gives the whole variable domain DGGITQSPKYLFRKEGQNVTLSCEQNLNHDAMYWYRQDPGQGLRLIYYSQIVNDFQKGDIAEGYSVSREKKESFPLTVTSAQKNPTAFYLCASRDGGGNQPQHFGDGTRLSIL.

This CDR3 reads CASSSRTGKSTYEQYF. The DNA for the CDR3 is TGTGCCAGCAGCTCTCGCACGGGGAAATCCACCTACGAGCAGTACTTC. The V call is TRBV13, the J call TRBJ2-7, with D possibly TRBD2 on 5 matching bases. The germline gives CDR1 PRHDT, CDR2 FYEKMQ (reference sequence). V dropped 4 bases and J dropped 2 bases, with 18 bases sitting between them. This CDR3 has 16 residues.

J is TRBJ2-6 and V is TRBV19; D uncertain. Germline assignment: CDR1 LNHDA and CDR2 SQIVND (reference sequence). With 7 bases removed from V and 0 bases from J, the gap between germline ends came to 19 bases. This CDR3 contains 18 residues. The DNA for the CDR3 is TGTGCCAGTAATGCCCTACTCCTGTCTAGCTCTGGGGCCAACGTCCTGACTTTC. Residues: CASNALLLSSSGANVLTF.

The rearrangement joins TRBV5-4 to TRBJ2-3; weak D call: TRBD2 (6 bases). Germline V lookup: CDR1 SGHNT, CDR2 YYREEE (reference sequence). The CDR3 runs to 16 residues. Trimming cost V 3 bases and J 3 bases, with 17 bases left between them. CDR3 DNA: TGTGCCAGCAGCTCCGCCGCTAGCGCCCTGACAGATACGCAGTATTTT. It encodes CASSSAASALTDTQYF.

The chain recombines TRBV7-9 with TRBJ1-2, with D maybe TRBD1 (5 bases). CDR1 is SEHNR, CDR2 FQNEAQ, per germline (reference sequence). The V and J ends lost 3 bases and 4 bases respectively, with 9 bases between them. The CDR3 loop spans 13 amino acids. The CDR3 loop is CASSFTGSYGYTF. The CDR3 DNA reads TGTGCCAGCAGCTTTACAGGTTCCTATGGCTACACCTTC.

This chain connects TRBV7-9 to TRBJ2-3; the D is unclear. V lost 5 bases and J lost 6, with 9 bases in between. Germline CDR1 and CDR2: SEHNR and FQNEAQ (reference sequence). There are 12 residues in the CDR3. DNA for the CDR3: TGTGCCAGCAGCCCGTTACTCGATACGCAGTATTTT. Translation: CASSPLLDTQYF.